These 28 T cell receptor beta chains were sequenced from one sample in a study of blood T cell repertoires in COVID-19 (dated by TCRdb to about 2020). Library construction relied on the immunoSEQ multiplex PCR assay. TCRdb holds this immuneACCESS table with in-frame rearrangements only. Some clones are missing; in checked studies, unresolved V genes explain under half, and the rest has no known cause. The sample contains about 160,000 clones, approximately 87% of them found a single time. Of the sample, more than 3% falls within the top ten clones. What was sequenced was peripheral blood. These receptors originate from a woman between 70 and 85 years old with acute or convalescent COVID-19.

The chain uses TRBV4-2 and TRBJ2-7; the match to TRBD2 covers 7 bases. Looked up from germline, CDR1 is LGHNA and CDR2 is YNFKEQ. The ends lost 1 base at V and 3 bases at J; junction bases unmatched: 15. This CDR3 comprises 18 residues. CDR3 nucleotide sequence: TGTGCCAGCAGCCAAGTAGCCCTTGGGAGCGGGGTACGCTACGAGCAGTACTTC. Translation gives CASSQVALGSGVRYEQYF.

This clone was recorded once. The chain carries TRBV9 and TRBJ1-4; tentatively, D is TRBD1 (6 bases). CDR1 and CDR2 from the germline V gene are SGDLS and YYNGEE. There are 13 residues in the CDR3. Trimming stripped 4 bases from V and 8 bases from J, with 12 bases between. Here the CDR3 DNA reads TGTGCCAGCAGCCGGGCAGGGGAAGAAAAACTGTTTTTT. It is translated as CASSRAGEEKLFF.

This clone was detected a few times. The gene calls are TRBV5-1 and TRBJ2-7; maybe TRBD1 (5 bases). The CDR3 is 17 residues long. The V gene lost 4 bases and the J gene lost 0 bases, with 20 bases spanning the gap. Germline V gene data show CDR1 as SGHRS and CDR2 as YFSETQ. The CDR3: CASSVGFQGPLSYEQYF. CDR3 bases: TGCGCCAGCAGCGTCGGGTTTCAGGGTCCCCTCTCCTACGAGCAGTACTTC.

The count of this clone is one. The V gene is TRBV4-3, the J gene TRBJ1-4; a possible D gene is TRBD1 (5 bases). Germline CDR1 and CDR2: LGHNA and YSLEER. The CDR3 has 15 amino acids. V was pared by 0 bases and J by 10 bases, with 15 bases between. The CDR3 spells CASSQESGGYGKLFF. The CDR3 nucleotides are TGCGCCAGCAGCCAAGAGTCTGGGGGGTACGGAAAACTGTTTTTT.

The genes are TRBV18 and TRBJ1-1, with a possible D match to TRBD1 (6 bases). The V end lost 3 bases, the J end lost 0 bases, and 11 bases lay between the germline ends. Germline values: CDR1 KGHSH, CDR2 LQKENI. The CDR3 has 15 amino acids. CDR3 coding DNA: TGTGCCAGCTCACCCCCGGGACAAATGAACACTGAAGCTTTCTTT. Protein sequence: CASSPPGQMNTEAFF.

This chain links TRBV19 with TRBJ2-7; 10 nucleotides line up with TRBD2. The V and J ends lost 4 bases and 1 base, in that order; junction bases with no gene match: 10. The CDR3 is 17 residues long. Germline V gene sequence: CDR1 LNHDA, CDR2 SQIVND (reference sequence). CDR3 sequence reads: CASSTRSSGSWSYEQYF. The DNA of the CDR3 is TGTGCCAGTAGTACAAGGTCTAGCGGGAGTTGGTCCTACGAGCAGTACTTC.

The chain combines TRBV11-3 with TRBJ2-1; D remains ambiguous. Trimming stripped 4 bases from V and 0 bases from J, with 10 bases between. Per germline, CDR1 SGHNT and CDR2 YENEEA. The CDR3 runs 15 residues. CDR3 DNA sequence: TGTGCCAGCAGCTCTTTGGGCAGCTCCTACAATGAGCAGTTCTTC. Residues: CASSSLGSSYNEQFF.

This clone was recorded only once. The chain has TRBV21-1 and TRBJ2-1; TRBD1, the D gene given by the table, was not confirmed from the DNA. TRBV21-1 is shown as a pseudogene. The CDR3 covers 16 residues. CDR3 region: CASSKGSWDTYNEQFF. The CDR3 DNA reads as TGTGCCAGCAGCAAAGGTTCGTGGGACACCTACAATGAGCAGTTCTTC.

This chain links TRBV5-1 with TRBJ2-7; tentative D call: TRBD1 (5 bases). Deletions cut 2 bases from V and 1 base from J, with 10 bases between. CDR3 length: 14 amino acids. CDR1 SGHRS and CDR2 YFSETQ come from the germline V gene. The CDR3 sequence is CASSLGDVSYEQYF. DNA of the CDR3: TGCGCCAGCAGCTTAGGGGATGTTTCCTACGAGCAGTACTTC.

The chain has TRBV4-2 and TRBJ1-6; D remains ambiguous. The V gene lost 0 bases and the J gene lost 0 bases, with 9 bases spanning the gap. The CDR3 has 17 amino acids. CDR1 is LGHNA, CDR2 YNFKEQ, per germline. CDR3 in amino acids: CASSQERQSSYNSPLHF. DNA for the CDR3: TGTGCCAGCAGCCAAGAGAGGCAGAGCTCCTATAATTCACCCCTCCACTTT.

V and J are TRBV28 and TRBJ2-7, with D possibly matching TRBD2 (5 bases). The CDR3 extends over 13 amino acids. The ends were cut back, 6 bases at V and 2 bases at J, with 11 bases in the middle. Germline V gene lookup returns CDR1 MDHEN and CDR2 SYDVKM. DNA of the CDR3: TGTGCCAGCAGCCCGTGGACTCCCTACGAGCAGTACTTC. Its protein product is CASSPWTPYEQYF.

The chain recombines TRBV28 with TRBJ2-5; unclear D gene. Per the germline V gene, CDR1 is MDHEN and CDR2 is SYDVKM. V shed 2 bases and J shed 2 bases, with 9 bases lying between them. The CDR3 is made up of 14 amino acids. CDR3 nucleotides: TGTGCCAGCAGTTTAAGCAAGTGGCAAGAGACCCAGTACTTC. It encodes CASSLSKWQETQYF.

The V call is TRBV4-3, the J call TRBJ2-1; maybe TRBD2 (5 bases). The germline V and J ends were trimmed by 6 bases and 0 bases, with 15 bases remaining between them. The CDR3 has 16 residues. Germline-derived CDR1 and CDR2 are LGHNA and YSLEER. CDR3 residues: CASSPVASGSYNEQFF. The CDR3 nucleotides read TGCGCCAGCAGTCCCGTGGCGAGCGGCTCCTACAATGAGCAGTTCTTC.

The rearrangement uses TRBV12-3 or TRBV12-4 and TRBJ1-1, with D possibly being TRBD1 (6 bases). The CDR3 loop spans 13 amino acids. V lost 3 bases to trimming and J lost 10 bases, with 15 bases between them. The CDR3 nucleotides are TGTGCCAGCAGTTTGGGGGCCCAACAGGCAGCTTTCTTT. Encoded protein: CASSLGAQQAAFF.

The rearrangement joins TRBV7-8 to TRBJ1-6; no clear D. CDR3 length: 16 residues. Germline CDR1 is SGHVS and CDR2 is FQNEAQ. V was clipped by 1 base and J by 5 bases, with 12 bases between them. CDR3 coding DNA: TGTGCCAGCAGCTTAGGTGGGAGGAGGAATAATTCACCCCTCCACTTT. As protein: CASSLGGRRNNSPLHF.

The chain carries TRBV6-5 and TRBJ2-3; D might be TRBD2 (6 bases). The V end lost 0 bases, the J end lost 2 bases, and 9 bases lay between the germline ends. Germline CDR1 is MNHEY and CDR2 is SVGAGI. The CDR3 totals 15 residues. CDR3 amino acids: CASSYSEGNTDTQYF. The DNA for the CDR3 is TGTGCCAGCAGTTACTCGGAGGGAAACACAGATACGCAGTATTTT.

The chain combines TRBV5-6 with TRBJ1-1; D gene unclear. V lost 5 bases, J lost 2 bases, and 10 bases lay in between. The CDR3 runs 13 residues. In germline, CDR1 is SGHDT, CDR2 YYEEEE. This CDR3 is CASSRAGNTEAFF. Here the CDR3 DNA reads TGTGCCAGCAGTCGGGCGGGTAACACTGAAGCTTTCTTT.

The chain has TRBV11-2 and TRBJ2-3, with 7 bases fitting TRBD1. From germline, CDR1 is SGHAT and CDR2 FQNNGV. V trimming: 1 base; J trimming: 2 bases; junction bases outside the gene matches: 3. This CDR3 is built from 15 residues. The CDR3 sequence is CASSLGQGDTDTQYF. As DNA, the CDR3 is TGTGCCAGCAGCTTAGGGCAGGGGGACACAGATACGCAGTATTTT.

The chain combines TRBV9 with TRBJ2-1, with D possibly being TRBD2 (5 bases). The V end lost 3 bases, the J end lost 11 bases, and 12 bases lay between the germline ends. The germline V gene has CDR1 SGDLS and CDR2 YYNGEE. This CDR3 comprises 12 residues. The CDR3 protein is CASSAPRLKQFF. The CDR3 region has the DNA TGTGCCAGCAGCGCCCCCCGACTAAAGCAGTTCTTC.

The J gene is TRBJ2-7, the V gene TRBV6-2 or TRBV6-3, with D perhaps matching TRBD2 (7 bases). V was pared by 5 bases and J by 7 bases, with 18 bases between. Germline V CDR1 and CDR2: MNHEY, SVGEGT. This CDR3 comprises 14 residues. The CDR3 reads CASSSVGGRQEQYF. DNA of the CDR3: TGTGCCAGCAGTAGCGTCGGGGGGCGGCAGGAGCAGTACTTC.

CDR3 sequence: CASSYSRGHGNSPLHF. Written as DNA, the CDR3 is TGTGCCAGCAGTTACTCAAGGGGGCATGGGAATTCACCCCTCCACTTT. This chain joins TRBV6-6 and TRBJ1-6; 7 positions agree with TRBD1. CDR3 size: 16 residues. Looked up from germline, CDR1 is MNHNY and CDR2 is SVGAGI (reference sequence). J was trimmed by 7 bases and V by 0 bases; bases with no gene match: 6.

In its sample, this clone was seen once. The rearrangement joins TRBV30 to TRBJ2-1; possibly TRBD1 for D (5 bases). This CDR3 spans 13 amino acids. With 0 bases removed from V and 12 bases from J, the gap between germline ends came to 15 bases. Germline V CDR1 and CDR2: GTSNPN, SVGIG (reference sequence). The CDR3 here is CAWSVNPAGMQFF. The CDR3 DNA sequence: TGTGCCTGGAGTGTAAATCCGGCAGGGATGCAGTTCTTC.

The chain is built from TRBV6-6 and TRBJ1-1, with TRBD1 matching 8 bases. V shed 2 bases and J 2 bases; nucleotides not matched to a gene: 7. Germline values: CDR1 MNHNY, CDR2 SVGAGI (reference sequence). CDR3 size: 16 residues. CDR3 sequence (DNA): TGTGCCAGCAGTTACGGGGGGACAGGAATAAACACTGAAGCTTTCTTT. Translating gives CASSYGGTGINTEAFF.

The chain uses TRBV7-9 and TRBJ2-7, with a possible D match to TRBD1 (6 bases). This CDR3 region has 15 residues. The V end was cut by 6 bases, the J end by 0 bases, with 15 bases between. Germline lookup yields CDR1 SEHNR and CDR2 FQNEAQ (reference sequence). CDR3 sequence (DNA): TGTGCCAGCAGGTCGAGAGCAGGGGACTCCTACGAGCAGTACTTC. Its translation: CASRSRAGDSYEQYF.

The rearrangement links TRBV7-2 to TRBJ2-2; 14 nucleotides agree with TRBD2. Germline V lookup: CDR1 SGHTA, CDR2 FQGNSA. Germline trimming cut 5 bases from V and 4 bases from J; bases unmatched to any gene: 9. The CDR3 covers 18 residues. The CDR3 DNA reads TGTGCCAGCAGCCCCGGGACTAGCGGGAGAACGGGCACCGGGGAGCTGTTTTTT. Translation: CASSPGTSGRTGTGELFF. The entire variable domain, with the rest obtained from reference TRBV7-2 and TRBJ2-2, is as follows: GAGVSQSPSNKVTEKGKDVELRCDPISGHTALYWYRQSLGQGLEFLIYFQGNSAPDKSGLPSDRFSAERTGGSVSTLTIQRTQQEDSAVYLCASSPGTSGRTGTGELFFGEGSRLTVL.

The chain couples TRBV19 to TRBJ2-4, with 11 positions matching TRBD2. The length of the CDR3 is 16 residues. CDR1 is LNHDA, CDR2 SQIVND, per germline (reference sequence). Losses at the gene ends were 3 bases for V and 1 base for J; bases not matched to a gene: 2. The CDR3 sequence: CASSISSGRAKNIQYF. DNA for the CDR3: TGTGCCAGTAGTATTTCTAGCGGGAGGGCCAAAAACATTCAGTACTTC.

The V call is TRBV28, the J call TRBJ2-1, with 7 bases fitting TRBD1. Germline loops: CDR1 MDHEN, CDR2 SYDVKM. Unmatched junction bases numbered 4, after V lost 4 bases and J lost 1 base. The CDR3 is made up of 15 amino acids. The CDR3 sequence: CASSSTGASYNEQFF. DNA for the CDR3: TGTGCCAGCAGTTCAACAGGGGCGTCCTACAATGAGCAGTTCTTC.

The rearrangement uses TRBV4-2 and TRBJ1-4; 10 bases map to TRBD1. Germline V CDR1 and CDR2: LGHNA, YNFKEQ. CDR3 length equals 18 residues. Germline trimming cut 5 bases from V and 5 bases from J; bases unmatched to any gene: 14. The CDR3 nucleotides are TGTGCCAGCAGCACAAAGGCCAAACCGGGACAGGGGAATGAAAAACTGTTTTTT. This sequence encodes CASSTKAKPGQGNEKLFF.